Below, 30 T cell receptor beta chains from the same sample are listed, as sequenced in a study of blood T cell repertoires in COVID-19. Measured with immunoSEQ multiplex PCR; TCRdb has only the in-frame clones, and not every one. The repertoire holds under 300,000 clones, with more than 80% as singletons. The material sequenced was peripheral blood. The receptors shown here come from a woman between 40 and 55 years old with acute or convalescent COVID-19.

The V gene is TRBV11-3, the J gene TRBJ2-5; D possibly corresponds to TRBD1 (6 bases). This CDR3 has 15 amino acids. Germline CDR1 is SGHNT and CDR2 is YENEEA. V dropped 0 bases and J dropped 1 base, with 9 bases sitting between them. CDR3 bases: TGTGCCAGCAGCTTAGATGGCAGGGGCCAAGAGACCCAGTACTTC. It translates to CASSLDGRGQETQYF.

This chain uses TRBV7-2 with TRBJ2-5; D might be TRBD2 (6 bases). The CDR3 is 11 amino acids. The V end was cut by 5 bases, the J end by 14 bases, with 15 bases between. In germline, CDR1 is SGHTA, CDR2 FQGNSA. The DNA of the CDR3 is TGTGCCAGCAGCCAAGGAGGGGCAGAATACTTC. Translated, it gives CASSQGGAEYF.

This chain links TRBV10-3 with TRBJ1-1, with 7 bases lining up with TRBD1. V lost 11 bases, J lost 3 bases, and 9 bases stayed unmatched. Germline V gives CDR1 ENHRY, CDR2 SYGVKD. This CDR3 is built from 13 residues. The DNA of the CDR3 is TGTGCCCTCGGAACAGGGGACCACACTGAAGCTTTCTTT. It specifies CALGTGDHTEAFF.

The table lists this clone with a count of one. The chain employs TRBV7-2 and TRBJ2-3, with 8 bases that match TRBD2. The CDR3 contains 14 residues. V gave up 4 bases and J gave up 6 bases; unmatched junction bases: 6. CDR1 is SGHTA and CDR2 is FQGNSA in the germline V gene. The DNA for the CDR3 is TGTGCCAGCAGCTGGGGACTAGTTGAGGATACGCAGTATTTT. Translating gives CASSWGLVEDTQYF.

Here the CDR3 reads CASSAGTGNLRLNFYEQYV. DNA of the CDR3: TGTGCCAGCAGCGCCGGGACAGGGAACCTTAGACTCAACTTCTACGAGCAGTACGTC. The rearrangement uses TRBV5-8 and TRBJ2-7; TRBD1 matches at 9 bases. Losses at the gene ends were 4 bases for V and 3 bases for J; bases not matched to a gene: 20. The germline CDR1 and CDR2 sequences are SGHTS and YDEGEE. The CDR3 has 19 amino acids.

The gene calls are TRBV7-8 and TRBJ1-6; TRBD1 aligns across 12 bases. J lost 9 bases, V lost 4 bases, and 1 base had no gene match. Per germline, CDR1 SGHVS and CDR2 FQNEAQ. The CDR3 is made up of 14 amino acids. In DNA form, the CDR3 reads TGTGCCAGCAGCTCGGGACAGGGGGCTTCACCCCTCCACTTT. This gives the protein CASSSGQGASPLHF.

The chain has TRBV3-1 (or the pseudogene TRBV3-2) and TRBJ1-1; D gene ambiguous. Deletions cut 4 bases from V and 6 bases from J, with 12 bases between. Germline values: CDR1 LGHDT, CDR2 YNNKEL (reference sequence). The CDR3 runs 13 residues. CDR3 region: CASSRGNVAEAFF. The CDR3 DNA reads TGTGCCAGCAGCCGAGGGAATGTCGCTGAAGCTTTCTTT.

CDR3 coding DNA: TGTGCCAGCAGTTACGGGGGGGCCCAAGATACGCAGTATTTT. This sequence encodes CASSYGGAQDTQYF. The chain couples TRBV6-2 or TRBV6-3 to TRBJ2-3; possible D gene TRBD2, 7 bases. Trimming took off 2 bases at V and 5 bases at J, with 11 bases between the two ends. Germline V CDR1 and CDR2: MNHEY, SVGEGT. This CDR3 spans 14 amino acids.

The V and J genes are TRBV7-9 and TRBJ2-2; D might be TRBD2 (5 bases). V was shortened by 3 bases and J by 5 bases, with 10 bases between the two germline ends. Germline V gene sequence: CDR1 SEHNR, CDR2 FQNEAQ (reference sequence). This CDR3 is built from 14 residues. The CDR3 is CASSFSAATGELFF. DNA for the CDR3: TGTGCCAGCAGCTTCTCAGCGGCGACCGGGGAGCTGTTTTTT.

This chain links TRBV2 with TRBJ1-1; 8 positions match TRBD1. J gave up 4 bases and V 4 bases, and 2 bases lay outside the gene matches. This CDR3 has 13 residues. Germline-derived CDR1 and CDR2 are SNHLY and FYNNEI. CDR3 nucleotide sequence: TGTGCCAGCAGTGTTGGGACAGGCACTGAAGCTTTCTTT. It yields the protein CASSVGTGTEAFF. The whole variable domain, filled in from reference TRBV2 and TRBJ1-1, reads EPEVTQTPSHQVTQMGQEVILRCVPISNHLYFYWYRQILGQKVEFLVSFYNNEISEKSEIFDDQFSVERPDGSNFTLKIRSTKLEDSAMYFCASSVGTGTEAFFGQGTRLTVV.

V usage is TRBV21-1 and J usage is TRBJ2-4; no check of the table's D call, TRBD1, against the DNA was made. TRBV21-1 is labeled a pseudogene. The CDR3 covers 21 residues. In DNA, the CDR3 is TGTGCCAGCAGCAAAGAGGGGAAGGGGACAGGTGGAGGGTCAGCCAAAAACATTCAGTACTTC. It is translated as CASSKEGKGTGGGSAKNIQYF.

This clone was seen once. Here the CDR3 DNA reads TGCAGTGCTAGTGACGGACAGGGGTTGAGTGGAAACACCATATATTTT. This gives the protein CSASDGQGLSGNTIYF. V is TRBV20-1 and J is TRBJ1-3, with TRBD1 matching over 9 bases. Germline CDR1 and CDR2: DFQATT and SNEGSKA (reference sequence). V was clipped by 3 bases and J by 3 bases; unmatched bases: 9. This CDR3 spans 16 amino acids.

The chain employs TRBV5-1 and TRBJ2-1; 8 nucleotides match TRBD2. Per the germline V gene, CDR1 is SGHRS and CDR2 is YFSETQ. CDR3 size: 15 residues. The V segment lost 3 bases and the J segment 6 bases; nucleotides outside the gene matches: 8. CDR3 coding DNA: TGCGCCAGCAGCTCTAATAGCGGGGCCCTCAATGAGCAGTTCTTC. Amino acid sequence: CASSSNSGALNEQFF.

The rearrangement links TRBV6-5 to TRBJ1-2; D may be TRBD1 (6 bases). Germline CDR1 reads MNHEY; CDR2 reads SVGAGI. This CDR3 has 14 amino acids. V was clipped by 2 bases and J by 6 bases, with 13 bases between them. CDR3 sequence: CASSYGQRLDGYTF. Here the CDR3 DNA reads TGTGCCAGCAGTTACGGACAGAGACTCGATGGCTACACCTTC.

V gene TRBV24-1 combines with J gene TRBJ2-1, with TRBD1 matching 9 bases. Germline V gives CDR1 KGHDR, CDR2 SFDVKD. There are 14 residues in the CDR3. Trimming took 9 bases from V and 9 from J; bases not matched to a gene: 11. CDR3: CATDHGTGRGEQFF. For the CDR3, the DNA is TGTGCCACCGATCACGGGACAGGGCGGGGTGAGCAGTTCTTC.

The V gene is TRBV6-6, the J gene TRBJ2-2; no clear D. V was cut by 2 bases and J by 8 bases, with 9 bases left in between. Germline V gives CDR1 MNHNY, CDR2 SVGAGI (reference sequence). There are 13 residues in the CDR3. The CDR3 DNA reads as TGTGCCAGCAGTTACACACGCGGAGGGGAGCTGTTTTTT. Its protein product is CASSYTRGGELFF.

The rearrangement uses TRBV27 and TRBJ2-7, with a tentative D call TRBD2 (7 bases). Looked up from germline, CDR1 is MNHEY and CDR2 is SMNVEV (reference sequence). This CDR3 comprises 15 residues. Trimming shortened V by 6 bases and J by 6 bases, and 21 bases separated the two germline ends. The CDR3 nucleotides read TGTGCCAGCAGGACGCGCGGGGGCAGTTGGGGCGAGCAGTACGTC. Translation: CASRTRGGSWGEQYV.

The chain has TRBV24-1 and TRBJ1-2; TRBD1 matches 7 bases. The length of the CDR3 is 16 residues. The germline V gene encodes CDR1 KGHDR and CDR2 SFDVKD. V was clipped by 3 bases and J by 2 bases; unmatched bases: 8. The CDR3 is CATSDHPGDSNYGYTF. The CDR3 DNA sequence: TGTGCCACCAGTGATCATCCTGGGGACAGCAACTATGGCTACACCTTC.

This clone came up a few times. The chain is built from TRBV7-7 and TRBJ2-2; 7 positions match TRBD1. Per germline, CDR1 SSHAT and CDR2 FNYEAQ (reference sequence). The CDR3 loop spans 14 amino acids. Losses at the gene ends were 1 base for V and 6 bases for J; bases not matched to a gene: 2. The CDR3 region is CASSLEGAPGELFF. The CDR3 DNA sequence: TGTGCCAGCAGCTTAGAGGGGGCCCCCGGGGAGCTGTTTTTT. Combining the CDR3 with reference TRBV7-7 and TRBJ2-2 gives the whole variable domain GAGVSQSPRYKVTKRGQDVTLRCDPISSHATLYWYQQALGQGPEFLTYFNYEAQPDKSGLPSDRFSAERPEGSISTLTIQRTEQRDSAMYRCASSLEGAPGELFFGEGSRLTVL.

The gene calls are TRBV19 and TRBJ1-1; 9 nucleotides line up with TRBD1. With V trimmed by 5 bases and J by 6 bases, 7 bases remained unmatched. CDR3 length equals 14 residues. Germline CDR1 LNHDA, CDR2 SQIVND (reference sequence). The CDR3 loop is CASSSRQGVAEAFF. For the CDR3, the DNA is TGTGCCAGTAGTTCACGACAGGGGGTGGCTGAAGCTTTCTTT.

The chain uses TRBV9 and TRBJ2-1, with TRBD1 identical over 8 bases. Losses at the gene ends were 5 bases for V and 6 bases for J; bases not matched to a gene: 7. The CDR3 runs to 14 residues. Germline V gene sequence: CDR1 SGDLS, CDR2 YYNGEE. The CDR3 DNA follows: TGTGCCAGCAGTAGGCAGGGGGCGGGCAATGAGCAGTTCTTC. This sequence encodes CASSRQGAGNEQFF.

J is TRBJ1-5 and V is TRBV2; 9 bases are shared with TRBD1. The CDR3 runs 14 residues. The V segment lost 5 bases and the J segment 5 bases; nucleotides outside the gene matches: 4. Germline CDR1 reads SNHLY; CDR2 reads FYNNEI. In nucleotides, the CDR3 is TGTGCCAGCAGTCCGGGACAGGGTGATCAGCCCCAGCATTTT. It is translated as CASSPGQGDQPQHF.

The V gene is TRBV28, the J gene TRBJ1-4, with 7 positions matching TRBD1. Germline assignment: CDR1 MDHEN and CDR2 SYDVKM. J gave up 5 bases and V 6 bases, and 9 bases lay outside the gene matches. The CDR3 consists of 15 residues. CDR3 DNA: TGTGCCAGCAGAAACCGGGACAGCCGAAATGAAAAACTGTTTTTT. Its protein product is CASRNRDSRNEKLFF.

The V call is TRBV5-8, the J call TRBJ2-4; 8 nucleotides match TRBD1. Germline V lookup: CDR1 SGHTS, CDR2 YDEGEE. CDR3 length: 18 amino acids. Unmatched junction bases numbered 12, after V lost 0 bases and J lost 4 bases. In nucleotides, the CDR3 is TGTGCCAGCAGCTTGGCCTCCCGACAGGGGAGAGAGAAAAACATTCAGTACTTC. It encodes CASSLASRQGREKNIQYF. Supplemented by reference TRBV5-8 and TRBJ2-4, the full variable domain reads EAGVTQSPTHLIKTRGQQATLRCSPISGHTSVYWYQQALGLGLQFLLWYDEGEERNRGNFPPRFSGRQFPNYSSELNVNALELEDSALYLCASSLASRQGREKNIQYFGAGTRLSVL.

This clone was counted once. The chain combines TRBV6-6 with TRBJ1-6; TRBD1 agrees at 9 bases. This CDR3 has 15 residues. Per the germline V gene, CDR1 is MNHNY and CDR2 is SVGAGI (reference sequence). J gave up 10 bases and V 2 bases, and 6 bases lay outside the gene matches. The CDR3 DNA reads TGTGCCAGCAGTTACCAGGACAGGGGTTTATCACCCCTCCACTTT. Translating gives CASSYQDRGLSPLHF.

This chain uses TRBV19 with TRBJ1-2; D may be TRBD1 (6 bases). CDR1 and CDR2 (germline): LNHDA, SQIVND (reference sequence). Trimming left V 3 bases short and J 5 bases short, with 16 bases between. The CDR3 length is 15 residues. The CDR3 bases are TGTGCCAGTAGTATTCCTTCGACAGGACCTTATGGCTACACCTTC. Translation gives CASSIPSTGPYGYTF.

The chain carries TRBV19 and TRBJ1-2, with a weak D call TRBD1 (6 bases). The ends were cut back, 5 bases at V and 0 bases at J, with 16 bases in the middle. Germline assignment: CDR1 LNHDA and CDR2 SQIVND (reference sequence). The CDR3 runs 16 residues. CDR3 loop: CASSSNRQDANYGYTF. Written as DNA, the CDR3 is TGTGCCAGTAGTTCTAACCGACAGGACGCTAACTATGGCTACACCTTC.

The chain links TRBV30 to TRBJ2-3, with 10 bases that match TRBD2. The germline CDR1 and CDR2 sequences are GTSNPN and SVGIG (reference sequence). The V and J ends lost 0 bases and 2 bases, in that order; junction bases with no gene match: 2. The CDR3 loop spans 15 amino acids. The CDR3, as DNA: TGTGCCTGGAGTGTACTAGCGGGGCCCACAGATACGCAGTATTTT. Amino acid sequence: CAWSVLAGPTDTQYF.

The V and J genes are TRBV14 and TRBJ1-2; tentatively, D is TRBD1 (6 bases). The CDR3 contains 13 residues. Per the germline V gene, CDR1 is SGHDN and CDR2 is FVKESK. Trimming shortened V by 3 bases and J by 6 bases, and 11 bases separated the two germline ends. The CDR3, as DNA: TGTGCCAGCAGCCATATCGAGGGGGATGGCTACACCTTC. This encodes CASSHIEGDGYTF.

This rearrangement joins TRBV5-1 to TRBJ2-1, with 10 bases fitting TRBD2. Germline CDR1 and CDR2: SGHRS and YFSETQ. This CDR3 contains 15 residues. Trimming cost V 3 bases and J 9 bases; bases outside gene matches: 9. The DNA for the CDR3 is TGCGCCAGCAGCTGGTCGGAGCGGGGGGGCCTTGAGCAGTTCTTC. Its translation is CASSWSERGGLEQFF.